The rows below give T cell receptor beta chains drawn from one sample of a study of Graves' ophthalmopathy and Graves' hyperthyroidism. TCRdb independently ran MiXCR on the multiplex PCR reads; one entry per CDR3 protein. Of roughly 610,000 distinct CDR3 sequences in the sample, 20% to 25% were seen once. Sequenced input: peripheral blood. The receptors stem from a woman aged 18-29 years with stable Graves' hyperthyroidism. Some clones in this sample may be carry-over from other donors' samples. Each CDR3 is given with its conserved first and last residue. Each record gives: D gene, J gene, clone size, V gene, CDR3 protein, CDR3 DNA. The D gene is left open where the match is weak. Expanded clones are given a class, and other clones once, few, many or no size at all.

. TRBJ2-2 once TRBV2 CASSAGRDGTGELFF TGTGCCAGCAGTGCAGGCAGAGATGGCACCGGGGAGCTGTTTTTT
. TRBJ2-2 few TRBV5-1 CASSLDGGLAGNTGELFF TGCGCCAGCAGCTTGGATGGTGGGCTAGCAGGGAACACCGGGGAGCTGTTTTTT
. TRBJ2-5 many TRBV6-1 CASGPSLLYQETQYF TGTGCCAGCGGGCCTTCCCTCCTGTACCAAGAGACCCAGTACTTC
. TRBJ1-1 many TRBV6-5 CASSYYGEAFF TGTGCCAGCAGTTACTACGGTGAGGCTTTCTTT
. TRBJ1-6 many TRBV27 CASSPGGGWGPLHF TGTGCCAGCAGTCCCGGCGGGGGCTGGGGACCCCTCCACTTT
. TRBJ1-1 few TRBV14 CASSWGVLGNTEAFF TGTGCCAGCAGCTGGGGGGTCCTGGGGAACACTGAAGCTTTCTTT
. TRBJ2-2 many TRBV6-1 CASRKTGNTGELFF TGTGCCAGCAGGAAGACAGGGAACACCGGGGAGCTGTTTTTT
TRBD1 TRBJ1-2 many TRBV6-1 CASSKTGPYGYTF TGTGCCAGCAGCAAGACAGGGCCCTATGGCTACACCTTC
. TRBJ2-5 few TRBV3-1 CASSQDRDRAPFQETQYF TGTGCCAGCAGCCAAGATAGGGATAGGGCCCCTTTCCAAGAGACCCAGTACTTC
TRBD1 TRBJ2-5 many TRBV9 CASSVGKGAGTQYF TGTGCCAGCAGCGTAGGGAAGGGGGCGGGGACCCAGTACTTC
. TRBJ1-5 many TRBV6-1 CAIRDGQPQHF TGTGCCATCAGGGACGGTCAGCCCCAGCATTTT
TRBD1 TRBJ1-2 . TRBV12-3/TRBV12-4 CASRHTGQGFGYTF TGTGCCAGCAGACACACGGGACAGGGCTTTGGCTACACCTTC
. TRBJ2-7 many TRBV7-3 CASSLKPPEAMYF TGTGCCAGCAGCTTAAAGCCCCCCGAGGCGATGTACTTC
. TRBJ1-2 few TRBV28 CASLPNVERSLGYTF TGTGCCAGCCTCCCGAATGTCGAGCGTAGTCTAGGCTACACCTTC
. TRBJ1-2 many TRBV6-5 CASSYSGERGYTF TGTGCCAGCAGTTACTCAGGGGAACGAGGCTACACCTTC
. TRBJ2-7 many TRBV2 CASRSGSVSEQYF TGTGCCAGCAGGTCGGGGTCCGTAAGCGAGCAGTACTTC
. TRBJ1-5 many TRBV30 CAWSVDDSRNQPQHF TGTGCCTGGAGTGTAGACGACAGTCGCAATCAGCCCCAGCATTTT
. TRBJ2-6 many TRBV14 CASSLTLGANVLTF TGTGCCAGCAGCCTGACCCTTGGGGCCAACGTCCTGACTTTC
. TRBJ2-4 many TRBV12-3/TRBV12-4 CASSARQGNIQYF TGTGCCAGCAGTGCTCGTCAGGGGAACATTCAGTACTTC
. TRBJ1-5 many TRBV6-1 CASSYSAYSNQPQHF TGTGCCAGCAGTTACAGCGCTTATAGCAATCAGCCCCAGCATTTT
. TRBJ1-5 many TRBV6-5 CASTSGGASQPQHF TGTGCCAGCACCTCAGGTGGGGCTAGTCAGCCCCAGCATTTT
. TRBJ1-2 many TRBV6-5 CASSTAGPGSYGYTF TGTGCCAGCAGTACGGCGGGACCGGGGAGCTATGGCTACACCTTC
TRBD2 TRBJ2-7 many TRBV2 CASRPGLELEQYF TGTGCCAGCAGGCCGGGACTAGAGCTCGAGCAGTACTTC
. TRBJ2-2 many TRBV29-1 CSVETAGLNTGELFF TGCAGCGTTGAAACGGCGGGATTGAACACCGGGGAGCTGTTTTTT
. TRBJ1-3 many TRBV28 CASSNLPEKNTIYF TGTGCCAGCAGTAACTTGCCGGAGAAAAACACCATATATTTT
. TRBJ2-3 few TRBV12-3/TRBV12-4 CASSPFHHTDTQYF TGTGCCAGCAGTCCCTTCCATCACACAGATACGCAGTATTTT
. TRBJ1-2 many TRBV19 CASSIRFGADRYTF TGTGCCAGTAGTATCCGTTTCGGGGCCGATCGCTACACCTTC
. TRBJ1-5 many TRBV6-2/TRBV6-3 CATRGWQGLRGQPQHF TGTGCCACCCGAGGCTGGCAGGGTTTACGGGGACAGCCCCAGCATTTT
TRBD2 TRBJ2-7 . TRBV11-2 CASSFRTSGGYEQYF TGTGCCAGCAGCTTCCGGACTAGCGGGGGGTACGAGCAGTACTTC
. TRBJ1-2 . TRBV5-1 CASSLDSFGGYTF TGCGCCAGCAGCTTGGATTCATTCGGAGGCTACACCTTC
. TRBJ1-5 many TRBV12-3/TRBV12-4 CASSLGDSLNQPQHF TGTGCCAGCAGTTTAGGAGACAGCCTTAATCAGCCCCAGCATTTT
. TRBJ1-2 . TRBV5-1 CASSSSGESYGYTF TGCGCCAGCAGCTCCTCGGGGGAAAGCTATGGCTACACCTTC
. TRBJ1-1 . TRBV20-1 CSAIAGGNTEAFF TGCAGTGCTATCGCCGGGGGTAACACTGAAGCTTTCTTT
TRBD1 TRBJ1-1 few TRBV30 CAWRGQMNTEAFF TGTGCCTGGCGGGGACAGATGAACACTGAAGCTTTCTTT
TRBD1 TRBJ1-5 many TRBV4-1 CASSQDRTGDQLISNQPQHF TGCGCCAGCAGCCAGGACCGGACAGGCGACCAACTGATTAGCAATCAGCCCCAGCATTTT
TRBD1 TRBJ1-2 many TRBV19 CASNDRGNLNYGYTF TGTGCCAGTAATGACAGGGGAAACCTGAACTATGGCTACACCTTC
. TRBJ1-5 many TRBV2 CASKGTWVQPQHF TGTGCCAGCAAGGGGACCTGGGTCCAGCCCCAGCATTTT
. TRBJ2-5 many TRBV12-3/TRBV12-4 CASSLEPAGETQYF TGTGCCAGCAGTTTAGAGCCCGCGGGAGAGACCCAGTACTTC
. TRBJ2-7 many TRBV11-1 CASSLGAIYEQYF TGTGCCAGCAGCCTAGGCGCAATCTACGAGCAGTACTTC
TRBD1 TRBJ1-2 many TRBV9 CASSVTGTGNLYGYTF TGTGCCAGCAGCGTAACCGGGACAGGCAACCTATATGGCTACACCTTC
. TRBJ1-6 many TRBV20-1 CSANDRTANSPLHF TGCAGTGCAAACGACAGGACGGCTAATTCACCCCTCCACTTT
. TRBJ1-1 many TRBV6-2/TRBV6-3 CASRFGRGMNTEAFF TGTGCCAGCAGATTCGGACGGGGAATGAACACTGAAGCTTTCTTT
. TRBJ1-1 . TRBV25-1 CASKKDTEAFF TGTGCCAGCAAGAAGGACACTGAAGCTTTCTTT
TRBD1 TRBJ2-4 many TRBV12-3/TRBV12-4 CASSFWGTEKNIQYF TGTGCCAGCAGTTTCTGGGGGACAGAGAAAAACATTCAGTACTTC
TRBD1 TRBJ1-2 many TRBV24-1 CATSQGQGRGYTF TGTGCCACAAGTCAAGGACAGGGAAGAGGCTACACCTTC
TRBD2 TRBJ2-4 . TRBV2 CASSEIGRAAAKNIQYF TGTGCCAGCAGTGAAATAGGGAGGGCTGCGGCCAAAAACATTCAGTACTTC
. TRBJ2-7 many TRBV28 CASSSPGLYEQYF TGTGCCAGCAGTTCTCCTGGACTGTACGAGCAGTACTTC
TRBD2 TRBJ2-3 . TRBV5-1 CASSPRLATDTQYF TGCGCCAGCAGCCCCAGACTAGCCACAGATACGCAGTATTTT
. TRBJ2-2 . TRBV4-2 CASSQDQNTGELFF TGTGCCAGCAGCCAGGACCAGAACACCGGGGAGCTGTTTTTT
TRBD1 TRBJ2-7 many TRBV24-1 CATSDLPGQGALMSYEQYF TGTGCCACCAGTGACCTTCCGGGACAGGGGGCTTTGATGTCCTACGAGCAGTACTTC
. TRBJ2-5 few TRBV2 CASSELSTASRNQETQYF TGTGCCAGCAGTGAATTAAGTACGGCTAGCCGTAATCAAGAGACCCAGTACTTC
. TRBJ2-5 once TRBV5-1 CASSLAGQLETQYF TGCGCCAGCAGCTTGGCCGGACAGTTAGAGACCCAGTACTTC
. TRBJ1-1 . TRBV20-1 CSARHQTHTEAFF TGCAGTGCTAGACACCAGACCCACACTGAAGCTTTCTTT
. TRBJ1-2 many TRBV20-1 CSVQGYGYTF TGCAGTGTCCAAGGATATGGCTACACCTTC
. TRBJ2-7 many TRBV28 CASSLGVEQYF TGTGCCAGCAGTTTAGGGGTCGAGCAGTACTTC
TRBD2 TRBJ2-3 . TRBV2 CATPGTSGFTGADTQYF TGTGCCACCCCCGGGACTAGCGGGTTCACGGGAGCAGATACGCAGTATTTT
. TRBJ1-6 many TRBV3-1 CASTFRGGSPLHF TGTGCCAGCACATTCAGGGGAGGATCACCCCTCCACTTT
. TRBJ1-2 few TRBV6-1 CASSPGPSYGYTF TGTGCCAGCAGTCCGGGGCCAAGCTATGGCTACACCTTC
. TRBJ2-7 . TRBV5-5 CASSVDNTYEQYF TGTGCCAGCAGCGTCGACAATACCTACGAGCAGTACTTC
. TRBJ1-5 . TRBV20-1 CSAPGQLYSNQPQHF TGCAGTGCTCCTGGACAGCTTTATAGCAATCAGCCCCAGCATTTT